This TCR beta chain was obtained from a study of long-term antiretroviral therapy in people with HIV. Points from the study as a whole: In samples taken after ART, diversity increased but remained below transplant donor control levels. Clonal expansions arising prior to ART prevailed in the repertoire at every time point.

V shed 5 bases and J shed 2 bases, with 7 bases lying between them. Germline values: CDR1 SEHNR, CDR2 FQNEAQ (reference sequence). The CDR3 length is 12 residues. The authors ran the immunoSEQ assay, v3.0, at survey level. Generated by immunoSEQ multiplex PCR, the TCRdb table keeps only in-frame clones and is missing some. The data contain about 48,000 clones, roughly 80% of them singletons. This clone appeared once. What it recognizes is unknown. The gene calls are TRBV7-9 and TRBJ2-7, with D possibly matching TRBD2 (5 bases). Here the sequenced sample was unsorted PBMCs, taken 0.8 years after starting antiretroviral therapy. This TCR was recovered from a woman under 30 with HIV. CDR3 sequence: CASSLGAYEQYF. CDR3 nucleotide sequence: TGTGCCAGCAGCCTGGGAGCCTACGAGCAGTACTTC.